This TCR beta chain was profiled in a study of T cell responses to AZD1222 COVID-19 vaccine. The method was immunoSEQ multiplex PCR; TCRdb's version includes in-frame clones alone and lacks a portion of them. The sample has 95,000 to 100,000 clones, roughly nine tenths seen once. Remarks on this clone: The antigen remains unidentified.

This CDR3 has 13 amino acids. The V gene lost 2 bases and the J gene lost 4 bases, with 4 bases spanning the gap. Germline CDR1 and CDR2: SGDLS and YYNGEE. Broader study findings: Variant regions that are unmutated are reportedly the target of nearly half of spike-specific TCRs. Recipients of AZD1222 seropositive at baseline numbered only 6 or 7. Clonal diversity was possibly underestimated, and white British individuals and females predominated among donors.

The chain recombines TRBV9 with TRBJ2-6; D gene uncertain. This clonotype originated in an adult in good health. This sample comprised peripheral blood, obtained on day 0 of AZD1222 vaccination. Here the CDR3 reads CASSVFGANVLTF. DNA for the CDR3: TGTGCCAGCAGCGTTTTCGGGGCCAACGTCCTGACTTTC.